This T cell receptor (beta chain) is drawn from a study of shared clonotypes between healthy human individuals. General observations from the study: Naive subsets generally had larger estimated richness than memory subsets. Between a handful of donors, naive CD4 clonotypes were shared at a level of approximately 5%. The small donor group covered limited genetic and exposure diversity. The authors sampled blood alone, and tissue repertoires likely differ.

As defined, naive CD8 cells were CD45RO-negative and positively selected for CCR7, with terminally differentiated effector memory CD45RA+ cells excluded. Profiled with immunoSEQ multiplex PCR; TCRdb holds only in-frame clones, not every one. The sample yields 2 million or so clones, roughly 94% seen once. Notes on this clone: Its antigen is unknown.

Germline CDR1 is MDHEN and CDR2 is SYDVKM. The CDR3 is 17 amino acids. Unmatched junction bases numbered 11, after V lost 4 bases and J lost 3 bases. Sample: naive CD8+ T cells sorted from blood. The TCR comes from a young man in good health. The chain links TRBV28 to TRBJ1-1; 10 bases match TRBD1. CDR3 DNA sequence: TGTGCCAGCAGTTCGCCTCGGACAGGGGGAGTGGACACTGAAGCTTTCTTT. This codes for CASSSPRTGGVDTEAFF.